The text below deals with one T cell receptor (beta chain). At one of its ends the junction is not consistent with the germline gene, which may arise from a read error. Germline assignment: CDR1 ENHRY and CDR2 SYGVKD. The CDR3 has 14 residues. This entry comes from a study of CD4 and CD8 cells across lung adenocarcinoma regions. The patients had localized lung adenocarcinoma, a non-small cell subtype. MiXCR was run by TCRdb on the PCR reads, yielding one entry per CDR3 protein. Of fewer than 30,000 distinct CDR3 sequences detected, more than 45% appear once; the ten largest clones hold about 45%. The TCR was taken from a male donor with lung adenocarcinoma. The CD4 and CD8 labels of this study may be unreliable. The rearrangement uses TRBV10-3 and TRBJ2-4; D gene ambiguous. The source material was CD8+ T cells from the center of a lung tumor. CDR3 in DNA: TGCGGCGGCTCGGCGCTGTTAGCCAAAAACACGCAGTATTTC. It is translated as CGGSALLAKNTQYF.